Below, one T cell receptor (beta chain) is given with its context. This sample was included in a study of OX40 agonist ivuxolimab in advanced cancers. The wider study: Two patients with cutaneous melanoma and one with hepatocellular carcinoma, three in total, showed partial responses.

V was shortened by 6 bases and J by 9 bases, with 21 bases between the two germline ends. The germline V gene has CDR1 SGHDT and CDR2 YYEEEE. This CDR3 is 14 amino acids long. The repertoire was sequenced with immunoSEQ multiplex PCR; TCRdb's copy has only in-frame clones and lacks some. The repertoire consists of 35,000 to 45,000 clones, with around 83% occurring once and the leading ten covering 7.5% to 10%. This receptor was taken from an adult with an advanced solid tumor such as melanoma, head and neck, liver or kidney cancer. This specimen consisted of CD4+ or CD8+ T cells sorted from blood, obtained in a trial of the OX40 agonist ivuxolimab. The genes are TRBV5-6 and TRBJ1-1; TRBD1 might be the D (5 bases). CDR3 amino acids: CASIPDGGGEQAFF. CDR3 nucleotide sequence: TGTGCCAGCATCCCCGACGGGGGAGGCGAGCAAGCTTTCTTT.